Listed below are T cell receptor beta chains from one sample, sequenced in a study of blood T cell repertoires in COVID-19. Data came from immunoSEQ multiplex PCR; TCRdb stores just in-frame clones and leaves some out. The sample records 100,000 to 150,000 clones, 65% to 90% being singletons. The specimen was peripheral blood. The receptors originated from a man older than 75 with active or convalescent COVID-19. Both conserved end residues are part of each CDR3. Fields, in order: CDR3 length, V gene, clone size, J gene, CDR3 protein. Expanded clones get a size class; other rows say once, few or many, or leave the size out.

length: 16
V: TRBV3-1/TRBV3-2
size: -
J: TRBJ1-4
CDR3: CASSPSQGLTNEKLFF

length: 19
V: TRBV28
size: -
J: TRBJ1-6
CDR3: CASSLIRKLGGPINSSLHF

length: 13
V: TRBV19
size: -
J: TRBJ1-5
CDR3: CASTWTGRQPQHF

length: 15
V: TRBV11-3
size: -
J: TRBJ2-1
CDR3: CASSFGLAGHNEQFF

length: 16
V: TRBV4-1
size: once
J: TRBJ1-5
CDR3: CASSQGGGWGNQPQHF

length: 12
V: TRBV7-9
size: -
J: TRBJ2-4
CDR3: CASSLEGGGEYF

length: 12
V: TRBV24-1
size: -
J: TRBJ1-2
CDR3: CATSDGTGGYTF

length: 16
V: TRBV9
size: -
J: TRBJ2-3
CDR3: CASTVGRGQLTDTQYF

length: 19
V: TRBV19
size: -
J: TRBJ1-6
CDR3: CASSERAGPGQPLDSPLHF

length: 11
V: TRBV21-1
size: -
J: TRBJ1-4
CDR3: CASTAPRKLFF

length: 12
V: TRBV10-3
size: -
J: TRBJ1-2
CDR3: CATAGAGYGYTF

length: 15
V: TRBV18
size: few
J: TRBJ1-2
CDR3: CASSPDRQGGYGYTF

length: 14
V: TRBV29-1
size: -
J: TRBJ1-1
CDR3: CSVEEKRENTEAFF

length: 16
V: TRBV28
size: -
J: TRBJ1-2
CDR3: CASSFGGTGQSYGYTF

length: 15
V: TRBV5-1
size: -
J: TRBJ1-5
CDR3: CASSLRGTGGEPQHF

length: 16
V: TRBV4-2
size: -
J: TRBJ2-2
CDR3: CASSQRLAGAGGELFF

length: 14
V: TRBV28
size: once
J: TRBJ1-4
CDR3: CASSLSHGYEKLFF

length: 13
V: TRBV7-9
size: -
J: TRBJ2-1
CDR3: CASSLASYNEQFF

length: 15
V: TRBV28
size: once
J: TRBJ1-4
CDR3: CASSSISGLNEKLFF

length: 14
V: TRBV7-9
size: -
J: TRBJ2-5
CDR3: CASSLLGGQETQYF

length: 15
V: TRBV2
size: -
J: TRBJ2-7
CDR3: CASNGGRAEVREQYF

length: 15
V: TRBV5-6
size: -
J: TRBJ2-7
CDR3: CASSRDRGRSYEQYF

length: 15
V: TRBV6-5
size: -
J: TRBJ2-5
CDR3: CASIPTTGIFGTQYF

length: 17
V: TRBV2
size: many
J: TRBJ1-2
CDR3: CASSVKGQNPGSYGYTF

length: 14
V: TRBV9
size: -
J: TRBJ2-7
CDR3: CASSVGYGSYEQYF

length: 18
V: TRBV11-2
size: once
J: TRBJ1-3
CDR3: CASSLEVGEVNSGNTIYF

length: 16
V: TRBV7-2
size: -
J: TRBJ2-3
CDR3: CASSHLGLAGTDTQYF

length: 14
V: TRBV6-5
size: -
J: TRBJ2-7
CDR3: CASDGGGTSYEQYF

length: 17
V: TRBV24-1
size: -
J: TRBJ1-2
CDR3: CATSDASGQPGDYGYTF

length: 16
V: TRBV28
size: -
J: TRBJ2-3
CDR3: CASRDPGTRRTDTQYF

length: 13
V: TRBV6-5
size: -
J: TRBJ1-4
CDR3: CASRGVLNEKLFF

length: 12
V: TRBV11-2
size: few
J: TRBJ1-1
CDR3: CASSGRRVEAFF

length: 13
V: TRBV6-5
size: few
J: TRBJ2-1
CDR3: CASSYDPGGEQFF

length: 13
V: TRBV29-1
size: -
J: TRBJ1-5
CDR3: CSVSGQQNQPQHF

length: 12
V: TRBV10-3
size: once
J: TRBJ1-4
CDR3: CAISQDREKLFF

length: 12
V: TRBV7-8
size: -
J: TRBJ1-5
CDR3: CASSREDQPQHF

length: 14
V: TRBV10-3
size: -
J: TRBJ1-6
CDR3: CATKIGTDNSPLHF

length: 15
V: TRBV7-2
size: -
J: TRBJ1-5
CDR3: CASSLVPNSNQPQHF

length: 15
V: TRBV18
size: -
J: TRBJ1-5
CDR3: CASSLQGDSNQPQHF

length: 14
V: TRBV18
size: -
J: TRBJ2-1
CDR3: CASSPDRGLGEQFF

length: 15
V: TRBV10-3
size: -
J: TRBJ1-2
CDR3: CAISESQTANYGYTF

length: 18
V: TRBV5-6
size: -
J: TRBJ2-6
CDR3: CASSGAGTAGSGANVLTF

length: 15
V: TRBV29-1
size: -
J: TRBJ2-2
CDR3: CSVGGGTGVTGELFF

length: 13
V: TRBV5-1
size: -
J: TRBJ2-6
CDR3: CASTPSGANVLTF

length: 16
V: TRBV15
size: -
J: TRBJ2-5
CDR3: CATSRDRTGAQETQYF

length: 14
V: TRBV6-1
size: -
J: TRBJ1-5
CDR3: CASSEAGGNQPQHF

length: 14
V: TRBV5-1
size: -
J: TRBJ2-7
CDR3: CASSLRQGADEQYF

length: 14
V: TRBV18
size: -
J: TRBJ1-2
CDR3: CASSPPIAGAGYTF

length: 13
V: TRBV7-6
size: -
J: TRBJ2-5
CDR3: CASSLGTAETQYF

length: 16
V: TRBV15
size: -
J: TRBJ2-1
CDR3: CATSRGTSGSYNEQFF

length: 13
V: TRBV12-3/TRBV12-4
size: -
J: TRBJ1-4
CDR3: CASSLINDEKLFF

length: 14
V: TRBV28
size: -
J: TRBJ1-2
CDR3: CASSRGDSHYGYTF

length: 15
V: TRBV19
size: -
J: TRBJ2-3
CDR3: CASRMSGSSTDTQYF

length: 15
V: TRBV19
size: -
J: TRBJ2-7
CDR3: CASGEAGTALYEQYF

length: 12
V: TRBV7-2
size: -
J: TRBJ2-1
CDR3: CASSPGAPSGFF

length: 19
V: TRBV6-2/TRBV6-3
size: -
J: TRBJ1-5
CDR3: CASSFREDRAHYSNQPQHF

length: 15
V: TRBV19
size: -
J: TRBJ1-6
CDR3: CASSIVRQGDSPLHF

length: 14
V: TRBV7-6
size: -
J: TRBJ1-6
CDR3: CASSLSQGSSPLHF

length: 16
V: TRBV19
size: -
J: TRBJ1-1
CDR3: CASSIGDRVGNTEAFF